This TCR beta chain comes out of a study of T-cell reconstitution after alpha-beta-depleted transplantation in children. This clonotype was seen only a few times. The CDR3 is 20 amino acids. Trimming stripped 0 bases from V and 1 base from J, with 22 bases between. The authors prepared the TCRbeta library with unique molecular identifiers. In TCRdb, the PCR reads were re-called with MiXCR into one record per CDR3 protein. The sample records under 300,000 distinct CDR3 sequences, approximately 9.8% being singletons. The rearrangement uses TRBV23-1 and TRBJ2-1, with D possibly matching TRBD1 (7 bases). TRBV23-1 is an ORF; its function is uncertain. Specimen: PBMCs from the stem cell graft donor, collected from the stem cell graft. The TCR was taken from a human donor who donated a stem cell graft to a child with SCID. The CDR3 nucleotides are TGCGCCAGCAGTCAATCGGAGGAGGGACAGACAAGTCCTTCCTACAATGAGCAGTTCTTC. Translation: CASSQSEEGQTSPSYNEQFF.